The sequence of this T cell receptor (beta chain) was determined in a study of shared clonotypes between healthy human individuals. For sorted subsets, 150 to 250 ng DNA per replicate equaled approximately 32,000 T cell genomes. In the source study's methods: There were no quality scores in the junction-only immunoSEQ sequences, so filtering differed. Produced via immunoSEQ multiplex PCR; TCRdb's table is partial and in-frame only. The D gene and trimming were derived from the DNA, and the V and J assignments and clone size from that table. The sample lists under 1 million clones; around 96% were seen once. Points on this clone: Antigen specificity is unknown.

The CDR3 is 15 amino acids. V shed 1 base and J shed 7 bases, with 13 bases lying between them. Per germline, CDR1 MGHRA and CDR2 YSYEKL. Broader study findings: Shared clonotypes across all four donors exceeded non-shared ones in generation probability. A limitation of the genetic and exposure-history diversity represented arose from few donors.

The naive CD8 population came from CD45RO-negative cells selected for CCR7, without terminally differentiated effector memory CD45RA+ cells. The sample consisted of naive CD8+ T cells sorted from blood. This chain joins TRBV4-1 and TRBJ1-4; D possibly corresponds to TRBD1 (5 bases). The TCR originated in a man aged 25-45 years in good health. The CDR3 DNA is TGCGCCAGCAGCCAAGGAGAGGCAGGGTTTGAAAAACTGTTTTTT. This sequence encodes CASSQGEAGFEKLFF.